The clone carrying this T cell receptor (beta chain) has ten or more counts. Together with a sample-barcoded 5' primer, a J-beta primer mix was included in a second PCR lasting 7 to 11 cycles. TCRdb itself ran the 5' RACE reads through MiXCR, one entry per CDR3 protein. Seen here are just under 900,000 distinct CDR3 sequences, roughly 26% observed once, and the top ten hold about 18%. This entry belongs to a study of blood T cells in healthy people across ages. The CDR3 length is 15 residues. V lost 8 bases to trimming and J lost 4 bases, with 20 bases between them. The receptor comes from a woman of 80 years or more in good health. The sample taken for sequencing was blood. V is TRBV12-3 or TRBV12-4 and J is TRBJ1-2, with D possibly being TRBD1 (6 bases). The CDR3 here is CASDTPLGGVYGYTF. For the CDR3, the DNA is TGTGCCAGCGACACCCCCTTGGGGGGCGTCTATGGCTACACCTTC.